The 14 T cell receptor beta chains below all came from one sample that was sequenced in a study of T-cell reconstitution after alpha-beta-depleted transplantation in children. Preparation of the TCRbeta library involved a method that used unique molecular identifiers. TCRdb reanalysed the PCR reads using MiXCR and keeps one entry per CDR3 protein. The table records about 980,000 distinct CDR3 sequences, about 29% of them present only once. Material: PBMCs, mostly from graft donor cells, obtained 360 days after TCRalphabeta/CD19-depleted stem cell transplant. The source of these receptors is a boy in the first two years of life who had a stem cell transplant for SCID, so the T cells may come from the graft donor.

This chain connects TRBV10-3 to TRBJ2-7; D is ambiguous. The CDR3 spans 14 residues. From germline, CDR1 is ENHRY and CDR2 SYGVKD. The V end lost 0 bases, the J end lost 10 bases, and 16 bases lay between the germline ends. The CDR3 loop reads CAISESVLERFQYF. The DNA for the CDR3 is TGTGCCATCAGTGAGTCGGTTCTGGAGAGGTTCCAGTACTTC.

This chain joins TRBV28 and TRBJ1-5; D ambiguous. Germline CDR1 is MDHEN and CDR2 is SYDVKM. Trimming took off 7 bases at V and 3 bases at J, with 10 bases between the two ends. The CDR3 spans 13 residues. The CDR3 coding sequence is TGTGCCAGCAACAGATACGACAATCAGCCCCAGCATTTT. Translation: CASNRYDNQPQHF. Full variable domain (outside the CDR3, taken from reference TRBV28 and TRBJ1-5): DVKVTQSSRYLVKRTGEKVFLECVQDMDHENMFWYRQDPGLGLRLIYFSYDVKMKEKGDIPEGYSVSREKKERFSLILESASTNQTSMYLCASNRYDNQPQHFGDGTRLSIL.

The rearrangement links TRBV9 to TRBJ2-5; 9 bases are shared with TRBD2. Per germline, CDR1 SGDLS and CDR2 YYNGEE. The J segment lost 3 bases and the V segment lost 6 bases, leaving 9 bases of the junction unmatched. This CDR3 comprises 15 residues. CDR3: CASNLGLAQKETQYF. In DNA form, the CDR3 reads TGTGCCAGCAACCTTGGACTAGCGCAGAAAGAGACCCAGTACTTC.

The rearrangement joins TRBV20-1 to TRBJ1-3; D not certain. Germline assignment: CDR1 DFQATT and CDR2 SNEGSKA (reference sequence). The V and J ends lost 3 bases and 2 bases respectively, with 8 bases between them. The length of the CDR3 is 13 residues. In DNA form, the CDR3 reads TGCAGTGCTAGCGTCACGGCTGGAAACACCATATATTTT. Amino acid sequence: CSASVTAGNTIYF.

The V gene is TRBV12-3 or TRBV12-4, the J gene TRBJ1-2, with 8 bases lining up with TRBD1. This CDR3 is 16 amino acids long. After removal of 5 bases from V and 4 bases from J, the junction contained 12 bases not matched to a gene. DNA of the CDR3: TGTGCCAGCAGTGACCCCTGGCAGGGGGCCGGCTATGGCTACACCTTC. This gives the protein CASSDPWQGAGYGYTF.

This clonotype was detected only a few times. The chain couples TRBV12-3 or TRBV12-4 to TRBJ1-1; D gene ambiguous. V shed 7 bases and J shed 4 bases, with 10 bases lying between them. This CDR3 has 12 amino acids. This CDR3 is CASIGSFTEAFF. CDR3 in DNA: TGTGCCAGCATAGGTAGTTTCACTGAAGCTTTCTTT.

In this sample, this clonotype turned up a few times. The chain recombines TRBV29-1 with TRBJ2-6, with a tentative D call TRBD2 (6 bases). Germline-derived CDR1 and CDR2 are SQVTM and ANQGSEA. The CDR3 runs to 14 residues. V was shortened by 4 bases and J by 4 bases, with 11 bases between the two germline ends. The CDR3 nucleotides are TGCAGCGTTGTAGGAGGGAGCGGGGCCAACGTCCTGACTTTC. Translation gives CSVVGGSGANVLTF.

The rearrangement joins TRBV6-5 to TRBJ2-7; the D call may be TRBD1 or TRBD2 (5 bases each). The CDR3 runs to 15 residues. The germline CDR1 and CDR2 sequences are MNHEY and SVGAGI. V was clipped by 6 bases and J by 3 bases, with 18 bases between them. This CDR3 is CASSSPKVGGYEQYF. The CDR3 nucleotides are TGTGCCAGCAGCTCCCCTAAGGTTGGGGGCTACGAGCAGTACTTC.

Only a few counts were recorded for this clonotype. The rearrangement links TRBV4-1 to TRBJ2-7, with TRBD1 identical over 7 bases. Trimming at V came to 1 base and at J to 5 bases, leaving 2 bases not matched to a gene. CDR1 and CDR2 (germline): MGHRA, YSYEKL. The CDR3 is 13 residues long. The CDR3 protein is CASSQGDRNEQYF. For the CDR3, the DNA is TGCGCCAGCAGCCAAGGGGACAGAAACGAGCAGTACTTC.

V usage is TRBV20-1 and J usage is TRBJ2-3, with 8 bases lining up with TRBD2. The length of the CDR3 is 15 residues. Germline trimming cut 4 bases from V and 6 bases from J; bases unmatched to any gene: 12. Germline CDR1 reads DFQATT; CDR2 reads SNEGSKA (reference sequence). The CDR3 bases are TGCAGTGCTATTAGGAGTAGCGGGGAGGGCGATACGCAGTATTTT. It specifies CSAIRSSGEGDTQYF.

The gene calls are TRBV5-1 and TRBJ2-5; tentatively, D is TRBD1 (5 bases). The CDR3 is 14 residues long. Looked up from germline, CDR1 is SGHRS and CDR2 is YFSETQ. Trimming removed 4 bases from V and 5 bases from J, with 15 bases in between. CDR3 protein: CASSPRALGETQYF. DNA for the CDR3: TGCGCCAGCAGCCCCAGGGCTTTAGGGGAGACCCAGTACTTC.

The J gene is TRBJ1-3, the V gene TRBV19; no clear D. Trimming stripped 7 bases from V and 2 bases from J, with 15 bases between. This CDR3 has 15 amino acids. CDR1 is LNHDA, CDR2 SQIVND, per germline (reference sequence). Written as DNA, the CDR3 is TGTGCCAGTACCACCTTATGGACCGCTGGAAACACCATATATTTT. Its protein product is CASTTLWTAGNTIYF.

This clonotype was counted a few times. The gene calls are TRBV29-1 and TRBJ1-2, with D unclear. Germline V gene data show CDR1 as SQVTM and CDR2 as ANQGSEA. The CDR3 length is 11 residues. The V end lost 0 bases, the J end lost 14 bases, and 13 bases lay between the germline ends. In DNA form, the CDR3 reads TGCAGCGTTGAAGAGGCAGGCCCTAGGACCTTC. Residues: CSVEEAGPRTF. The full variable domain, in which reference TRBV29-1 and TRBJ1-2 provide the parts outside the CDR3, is SAVISQKPSRDICQRGTSLTIQCQVDSQVTMMFWYRQQPGQSLTLIATANQGSEATYESGFVIDKFPISRPNLTFSTLTVSNMSPEDSSIYLCSVEEAGPRTFGSGTRLTVV.

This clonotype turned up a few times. The DNA of the CDR3 is TGTGCCAGCAGTCAAGGGGTAGGCTACACCTTC. It encodes CASSQGVGYTF. The chain is built from TRBV6-1 and TRBJ1-2, with D possibly matching TRBD1 (5 bases). V lost 5 bases to trimming and J lost 8 bases, with 9 bases between them. The CDR3 is made up of 11 amino acids. Germline V lookup: CDR1 MNHNS, CDR2 SASEGT.